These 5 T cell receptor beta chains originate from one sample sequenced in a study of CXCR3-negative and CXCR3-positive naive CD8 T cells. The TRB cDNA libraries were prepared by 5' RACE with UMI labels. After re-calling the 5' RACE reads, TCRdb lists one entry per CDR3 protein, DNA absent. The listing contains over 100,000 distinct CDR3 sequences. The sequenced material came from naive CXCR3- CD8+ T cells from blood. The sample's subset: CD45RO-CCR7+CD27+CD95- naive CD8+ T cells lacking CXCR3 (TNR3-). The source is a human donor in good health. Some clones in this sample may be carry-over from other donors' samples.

CDR3 amino acids: CASSLTSGRHTQYF. V and J are TRBV27 and TRBJ2-3; TCRdb returns TRBD2, unconfirmable since there is no DNA. The length of the CDR3 is 14 residues. Germline CDR1 is MNHEY and CDR2 is SMNVEV (reference sequence).

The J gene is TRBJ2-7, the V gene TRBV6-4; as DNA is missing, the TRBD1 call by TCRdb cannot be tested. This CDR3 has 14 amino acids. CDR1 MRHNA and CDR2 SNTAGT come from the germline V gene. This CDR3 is CASSEAHGPYEQYF.

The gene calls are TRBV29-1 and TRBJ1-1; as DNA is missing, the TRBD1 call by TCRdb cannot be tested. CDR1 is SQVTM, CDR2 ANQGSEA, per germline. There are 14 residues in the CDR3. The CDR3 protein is CSADRGGYDTEAFF.

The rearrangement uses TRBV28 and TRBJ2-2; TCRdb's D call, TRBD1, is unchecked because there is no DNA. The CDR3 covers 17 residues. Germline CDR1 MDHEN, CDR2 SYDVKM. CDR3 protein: CASSFENRARGTGELFF. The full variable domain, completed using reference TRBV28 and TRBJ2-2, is DVKVTQSSRYLVKRTGEKVFLECVQDMDHENMFWYRQDPGLGLRLIYFSYDVKMKEKGDIPEGYSVSREKKERFSLILESASTNQTSMYLCASSFENRARGTGELFFGEGSRLTVL.

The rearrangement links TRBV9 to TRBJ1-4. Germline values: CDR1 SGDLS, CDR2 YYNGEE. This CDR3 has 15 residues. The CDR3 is CASSVGGRTNEKLFF.